The 26 T cell receptor beta chains presented below share a single source sample, sequenced in a study of shared clonotypes between healthy human individuals. Libraries were prepared by immunoSEQ multiplex PCR; TCRdb keeps only in-frame clonotypes and omits some of them. In the table there are 550,000 to 700,000 clones, approximately 73% of which are singletons. Sample: memory CD4+ T cells sorted from blood. Stated subset: CD45RA-negative fraction. Receptor source: a woman aged 25 to 39 in good health.

V is TRBV6-1 and J is TRBJ1-5; 8 positions match TRBD1. V was pared by 3 bases and J by 6 bases, with 7 bases of the junction left unmatched. The CDR3 length is 15 residues. Germline V CDR1 and CDR2: MNHNS, SASEGT. This CDR3 is CASSDKTGVFQPQHF. The CDR3 DNA reads as TGTGCCAGCAGTGATAAGACAGGGGTGTTTCAGCCCCAGCATTTT.

V is TRBV18 and J is TRBJ1-2; maybe TRBD1 (5 bases). Trimming took 5 bases from V and 5 from J, leaving 12 bases between them. The CDR3 loop spans 13 amino acids. The germline V gene encodes CDR1 KGHSH and CDR2 LQKENI. The chain's CDR3 is CASSTGTMYGYTF. DNA for the CDR3: TGTGCCAGCTCAACAGGAACGATGTATGGCTACACCTTC.

There are many counts of this clone. The V call is TRBV19, the J call TRBJ1-1; TRBD1 matches at 7 bases. Germline lookup yields CDR1 LNHDA and CDR2 SQIVND (reference sequence). The CDR3 runs 15 residues. V lost 4 bases, J lost 4 bases, and 9 bases stayed unmatched. DNA for the CDR3: TGTGCCAGTAGTAAACCCACAGGGGTCGGCACTGAAGCTTTCTTT. It encodes CASSKPTGVGTEAFF.

This clone was counted a single time. This chain joins TRBV27 and TRBJ2-2, with D hard to call. Germline V CDR1 and CDR2: MNHEY, SMNVEV (reference sequence). V lost 3 bases and J lost 6, with 14 bases in between. The CDR3 is 15 residues long. The CDR3 spells CASSFSSNSPGELFF. CDR3 DNA: TGTGCCAGCAGTTTCTCCTCGAACTCACCCGGGGAGCTGTTTTTT.

The V call is TRBV2, the J call TRBJ2-2; D is perhaps TRBD2 (7 bases). The CDR3 consists of 14 residues. From germline, CDR1 is SNHLY and CDR2 FYNNEI. V was shortened by 6 bases and J by 5 bases, with 13 bases between the two germline ends. Here the CDR3 reads CASSGRGGTGELFF. CDR3 nucleotides: TGTGCCAGCAGCGGCAGGGGAGGGACCGGGGAGCTGTTTTTT.

The table lists this clone with a count of one. The chain joins TRBV7-8 to TRBJ1-5; weak D call: TRBD1 (6 bases). Trimming shortened V by 4 bases and J by 7 bases, and 26 bases separated the two germline ends. The CDR3 consists of 18 residues. Germline loops: CDR1 SGHVS, CDR2 FQNEAQ. CDR3 sequence reads: CASSSRTSPAGVGQPQHF. CDR3 in DNA: TGTGCCAGCAGCTCTCGTACATCTCCGGCAGGGGTCGGGCAGCCCCAGCATTTT.

This clone was seen a handful of times. This sequence joins TRBV7-9 and TRBJ2-2; the D gene is possibly TRBD2 (5 bases). The CDR3 loop spans 16 amino acids. V dropped 5 bases and J dropped 5 bases, with 18 bases sitting between them. The germline CDR1 and CDR2 sequences are SEHNR and FQNEAQ (reference sequence). The CDR3 loop is CASSPGIDLRTGELFF. The CDR3, as DNA: TGTGCCAGCAGCCCCGGGATCGACCTAAGGACCGGGGAGCTGTTTTTT.

This clone showed up many times. The CDR3 reads CATAAPGQGKEKLFF. In DNA form, the CDR3 reads TGTGCCACCGCCGCACCTGGACAGGGGAAGGAAAAACTGTTTTTT. The V call is TRBV28, the J call TRBJ1-4, with 9 bases matching TRBD1. Unmatched junction bases numbered 14, after V lost 10 bases and J lost 8 bases. The CDR3 consists of 15 residues. CDR1 and CDR2 (germline): MDHEN, SYDVKM.

This clone was observed a few times. The rearrangement uses TRBV5-1 and TRBJ2-5; 11 positions agree with TRBD2. Germline V lookup: CDR1 SGHRS, CDR2 YFSETQ. The V gene end was trimmed by 0 bases and the J gene end by 5 bases; junction bases not matched to a gene: 9. This CDR3 has 17 residues. The CDR3 loop is CASSLGPLAGVGETQYF. Written as DNA, the CDR3 is TGCGCCAGCAGCTTGGGGCCACTAGCGGGAGTTGGGGAGACCCAGTACTTC. The full variable domain, rest sourced from reference TRBV5-1 and TRBJ2-5, is KAGVTQTPRYLIKTRGQQVTLSCSPISGHRSVSWYQQTPGQGLQFLFEYFSETQRNKGNFPGRFSGRQFSNSRSEMNVSTLELGDSALYLCASSLGPLAGVGETQYFGPGTRLLVL.

Note on this clone: The same CDR3 is also encoded by other DNA sequences in this sample. The genes are TRBV5-1 and TRBJ2-3, with D tentatively TRBD1 (6 bases). This CDR3 has 14 amino acids. V dropped 2 bases and J dropped 3 bases, with 10 bases sitting between them. The germline V gene has CDR1 SGHRS and CDR2 YFSETQ. CDR3 sequence (DNA): TGCGCCAGCAGCTTAGGACAGTCTACAGATACGCAGTATTTT. This translates into CASSLGQSTDTQYF.

In its sample, this clone was seen once. At the DNA level, this CDR3 is encoded by other sequences in the same sample as well. This chain joins TRBV6-4 and TRBJ1-1; D is undetermined. CDR1 is MRHNA and CDR2 is SNTAGT in the germline V gene. CDR3 size: 13 residues. The V end was cut by 3 bases, the J end by 1 base, with 6 bases between. The CDR3 nucleotides are TGTGCCAGCAGTGATCGGGAGAACACTGAAGCTTTCTTT. It is translated as CASSDRENTEAFF.

The V call is TRBV27, the J call TRBJ2-7, with D maybe TRBD1 (5 bases). Per the germline V gene, CDR1 is MNHEY and CDR2 is SMNVEV (reference sequence). V lost 3 bases and J lost 6, with 12 bases in between. The CDR3 length is 13 residues. The CDR3 loop is CASSFRTPPEQYF. CDR3 bases: TGTGCCAGCAGTTTCCGGACACCCCCCGAGCAGTACTTC.

The V gene is TRBV28, the J gene TRBJ2-7; maybe TRBD1 (6 bases). The V gene lost 2 bases and the J gene lost 5 bases, with 13 bases spanning the gap. The CDR3 is made up of 14 amino acids. In germline, CDR1 is MDHEN, CDR2 SYDVKM. The chain's CDR3 is CASSLGGSGHEQYF. In nucleotides, the CDR3 is TGTGCCAGCAGTTTAGGGGGCTCCGGCCACGAGCAGTACTTC.

The table lists this clone with a count of one. The rearrangement joins TRBV11-2 to TRBJ1-3, with 9 positions matching TRBD1. The CDR3 has 15 residues. After removal of 5 bases from V and 4 bases from J, the junction contained 6 bases not matched to a gene. From germline, CDR1 is SGHAT and CDR2 FQNNGV. The CDR3 DNA reads as TGTGCCAGCAGCCAGCGAGGACAGGGGGGAAACACCATATATTTT. The encoded protein is CASSQRGQGGNTIYF.

This clone turned up a few times. The V gene is TRBV7-9, the J gene TRBJ2-5; no clear D gene. The CDR3 is 14 residues long. Germline V gene data show CDR1 as SEHNR and CDR2 as FQNEAQ (reference sequence). Trimming removed 8 bases from V and 2 bases from J, with 15 bases in between. CDR3 protein: CASGSSVSQETQYF. CDR3 sequence (DNA): TGTGCCAGCGGAAGCAGCGTATCACAAGAGACCCAGTACTTC.

The genes are TRBV5-6 and TRBJ2-7, with TRBD1 matching 9 bases. Germline loops: CDR1 SGHDT, CDR2 YYEEEE. The J segment lost 2 bases and the V segment lost 5 bases, leaving 8 bases of the junction unmatched. The CDR3 sequence is 15 residues long. CDR3 loop: CASRHRDRATYEQYF. The CDR3 DNA reads TGTGCCAGCAGGCACCGGGACAGGGCGACCTACGAGCAGTACTTC.

This clone has just a few counts. The V call is TRBV2, the J call TRBJ1-4; TRBD1 might be the D (6 bases). Trimming stripped 8 bases from V and 2 bases from J, with 21 bases between. Germline CDR1 reads SNHLY; CDR2 reads FYNNEI. This CDR3 region has 17 residues. The CDR3 spells CASVSGTPQRTNEKLFF. DNA of the CDR3: TGTGCCAGCGTTTCGGGGACACCCCAGCGGACTAATGAAAAACTGTTTTTT.

This chain links TRBV19 with TRBJ1-1; a weak D match, TRBD1 (6 bases). This CDR3 spans 13 amino acids. Germline values: CDR1 LNHDA, CDR2 SQIVND (reference sequence). V gave up 5 bases and J gave up 1 base, with 8 bases separating them. CDR3 in amino acids: CASSDRRNTEAFF. DNA for the CDR3: TGTGCCAGTAGTGACAGGAGGAACACTGAAGCTTTCTTT. Based on the CDR3 plus reference TRBV19 and TRBJ1-1, the full variable domain is DGGITQSPKYLFRKEGQNVTLSCEQNLNHDAMYWYRQDPGQGLRLIYYSQIVNDFQKGDIAEGYSVSREKKESFPLTVTSAQKNPTAFYLCASSDRRNTEAFFGQGTRLTVV.

The CDR3 coding sequence is TGTGCCAGCAGCAACCCTTGGGGTAGTAGGGGTTCCTACAATGAGCAGTTCTTC. Its translation: CASSNPWGSRGSYNEQFF. The rearrangement uses TRBV9 and TRBJ2-1; a weak D match, TRBD1 (5 bases). This CDR3 contains 18 residues. Looked up from germline, CDR1 is SGDLS and CDR2 is YYNGEE. Trimming stripped 4 bases from V and 1 base from J, with 21 bases between. The full variable domain, completed using reference TRBV9 and TRBJ2-1, is DSGVTQTPKHLITATGQRVTLRCSPRSGDLSVYWYQQSLDQGLQFLIQYYNGEERAKGNILERFSAQQFPDLHSELNLSSLELGDSALYFCASSNPWGSRGSYNEQFFGPGTRLTVL.

The chain carries TRBV28 and TRBJ2-6, with 10 nucleotides matching TRBD2. The CDR3 runs 18 residues. Germline V lookup: CDR1 MDHEN, CDR2 SYDVKM. Trimming at V came to 10 bases and at J to 4 bases, leaving 16 bases not matched to a gene. The CDR3 DNA follows: TGTGCCATCAAGGGGGTTAGCGGGAGGACCTCCGGGGCCAACGTCCTGACTTTC. Amino acid sequence: CAIKGVSGRTSGANVLTF.

V and J are TRBV10-3 and TRBJ2-3; TRBD2 aligns across 7 bases. The ends lost 7 bases at V and 4 bases at J; junction bases unmatched: 11. CDR1 and CDR2 from the germline V gene are ENHRY and SYGVKD. The CDR3 totals 15 residues. The CDR3, as DNA: TGTGCCATCACCGGAGGGGCGGGAGCGGCAGATACGCAGTATTTT. Protein: CAITGGAGAADTQYF.

The chain uses TRBV2 and TRBJ2-7, with D maybe TRBD2 (6 bases). The CDR3 contains 13 residues. Trimming shortened V by 5 bases and J by 0 bases, and 8 bases separated the two germline ends. The germline V gene has CDR1 SNHLY and CDR2 FYNNEI. The CDR3 protein is CASSFGSSYEQYF. CDR3 nucleotides: TGTGCCAGCAGTTTCGGGAGCTCCTACGAGCAGTACTTC.

This sequence joins TRBV11-1 and TRBJ1-1; D may be TRBD1 (5 bases). Germline CDR1 is SGHAT and CDR2 is FQDESV (reference sequence). CDR3 length: 15 residues. V lost 1 base to trimming and J lost 1 base, with 10 bases between them. As DNA, the CDR3 is TGTGCCAGCAGCTTAGAGGGGCAGGCGAACACTGAAGCTTTCTTT. Its protein is CASSLEGQANTEAFF.

The CDR3 region has the DNA TGCGCCAGCAGCCAAGATAATGTGGGTACTGAAGCTTTCTTT. Translated: CASSQDNVGTEAFF. The chain is built from TRBV4-1 and TRBJ1-1; unclear D gene. The germline CDR1 and CDR2 sequences are MGHRA and YSYEKL. The ends were cut back, 0 bases at V and 5 bases at J, with 10 bases in the middle. This CDR3 is built from 14 residues.

The V gene is TRBV27, the J gene TRBJ2-1; D assignment may be TRBD1 or TRBD2 (6 bases each). Trimming took off 7 bases at V and 7 bases at J, with 23 bases between the two ends. The CDR3 length is 16 residues. Germline-derived CDR1 and CDR2 are MNHEY and SMNVEV (reference sequence). CDR3 amino acids: CASTQAGTQGLNEQFF. The CDR3 DNA is TGTGCCAGCACCCAAGCCGGGACTCAGGGGTTGAATGAGCAGTTCTTC.

This chain links TRBV7-9 with TRBJ2-7; D uncertain. V was cut by 1 base and J by 6 bases, with 7 bases left in between. This CDR3 spans 12 amino acids. Looked up from germline, CDR1 is SEHNR and CDR2 is FQNEAQ (reference sequence). CDR3 amino acids: CASSLGVLEQYF. For the CDR3, the DNA is TGTGCCAGCAGCTTAGGGGTTCTCGAGCAGTACTTC.